This paragraph covers one T cell receptor beta chain sequence. Its antigen is still unknown. Primers: 60 Vbeta forward and 13 Jbeta reverse. Clones were sequenced by immunoSEQ multiplex PCR, and TCRdb holds only the in-frame ones, with some missing. The top ten clones hold about 2.7% of a sample with roughly 160,000 clones, approximately 85% of them seen once. This entry is derived from a study of cytomegalovirus exposure and HLA in healthy donors. Whole-study results and caveats: Reportedly, TCR beta sequences accurately predicted HLA-A and HLA-B alleles in most subjects. According to the study, 160 or so TCR beta chains were cytomegalovirus-associated. The authors assumed roughly uniform sequencing depth across donors for presence/absence analyses.

V dropped 4 bases and J dropped 4; count of bases not matched to a gene: 8. Germline V gene data show CDR1 as LNHDA and CDR2 as SQIVND (reference sequence). The CDR3 totals 16 residues. This clonotype originated in a young man in good health and CMV-seropositive. The chain couples TRBV19 to TRBJ2-2; 8 bases map to TRBD1. Sequencing was done on a sample of PBMCs. This CDR3 reads CASSTRRGLGTGELFF. The CDR3 DNA is TGTGCCAGTAGTACACGCAGGGGGCTGGGCACCGGGGAGCTGTTTTTT.